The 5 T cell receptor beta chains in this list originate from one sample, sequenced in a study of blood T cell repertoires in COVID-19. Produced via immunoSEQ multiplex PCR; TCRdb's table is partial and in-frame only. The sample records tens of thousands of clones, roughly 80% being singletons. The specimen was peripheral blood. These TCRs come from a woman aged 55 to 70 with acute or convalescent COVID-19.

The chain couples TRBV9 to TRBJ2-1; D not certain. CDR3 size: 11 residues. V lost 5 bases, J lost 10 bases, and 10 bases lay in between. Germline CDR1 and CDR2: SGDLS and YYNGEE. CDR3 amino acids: CASRGHREQFF. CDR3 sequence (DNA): TGTGCCAGCAGGGGCCATAGGGAGCAGTTCTTC. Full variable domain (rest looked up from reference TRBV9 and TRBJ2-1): DSGVTQTPKHLITATGQRVTLRCSPRSGDLSVYWYQQSLDQGLQFLIQYYNGEERAKGNILERFSAQQFPDLHSELNLSSLELGDSALYFCASRGHREQFFGPGTRLTVL.

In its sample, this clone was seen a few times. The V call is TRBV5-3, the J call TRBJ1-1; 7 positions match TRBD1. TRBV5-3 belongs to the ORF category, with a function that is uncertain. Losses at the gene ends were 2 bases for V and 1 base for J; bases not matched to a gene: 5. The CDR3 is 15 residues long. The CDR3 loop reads CARSFPRQGNTEAFF. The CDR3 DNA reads TGTGCCAGAAGCTTCCCTCGACAGGGGAACACTGAAGCTTTCTTT.

The CDR3 loop reads CASSLANGQPQHF. The CDR3 DNA is TGTGCCAGCAGCTTAGCAAACGGTCAGCCCCAGCATTTT. The rearrangement joins TRBV7-9 to TRBJ1-5; D not certain. V was cut by 0 bases and J by 6 bases, with 6 bases left in between. Looked up from germline, CDR1 is SEHNR and CDR2 is FQNEAQ (reference sequence). This CDR3 has 13 residues.

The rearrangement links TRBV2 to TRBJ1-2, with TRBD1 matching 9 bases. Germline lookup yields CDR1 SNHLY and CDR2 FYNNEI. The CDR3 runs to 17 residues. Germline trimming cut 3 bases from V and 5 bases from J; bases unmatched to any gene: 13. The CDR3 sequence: CASSEWAAAGQGYGYTF. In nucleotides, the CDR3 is TGTGCCAGCAGTGAGTGGGCCGCCGCGGGACAGGGATATGGCTACACCTTC.

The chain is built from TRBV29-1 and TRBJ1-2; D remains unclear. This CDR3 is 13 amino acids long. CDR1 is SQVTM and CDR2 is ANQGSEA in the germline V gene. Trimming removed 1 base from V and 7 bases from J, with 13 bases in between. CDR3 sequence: CSVEVGSGGGYTF. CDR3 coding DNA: TGCAGCGTTGAAGTTGGGTCAGGTGGTGGCTACACCTTC. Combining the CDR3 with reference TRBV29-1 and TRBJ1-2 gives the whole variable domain SAVISQKPSRDICQRGTSLTIQCQVDSQVTMMFWYRQQPGQSLTLIATANQGSEATYESGFVIDKFPISRPNLTFSTLTVSNMSPEDSSIYLCSVEVGSGGGYTFGSGTRLTVV.